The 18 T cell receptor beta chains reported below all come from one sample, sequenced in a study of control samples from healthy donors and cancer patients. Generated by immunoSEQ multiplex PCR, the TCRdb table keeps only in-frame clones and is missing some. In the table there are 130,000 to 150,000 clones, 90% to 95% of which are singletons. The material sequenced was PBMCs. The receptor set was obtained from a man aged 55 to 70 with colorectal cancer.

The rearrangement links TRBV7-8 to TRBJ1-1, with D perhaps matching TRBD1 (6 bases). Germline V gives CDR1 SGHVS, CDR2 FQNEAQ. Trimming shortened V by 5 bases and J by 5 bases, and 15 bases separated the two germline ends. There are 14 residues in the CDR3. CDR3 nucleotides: TGTGCCAGCAGCCTAGGGGGTTTGGGGACTGAAGCTTTCTTT. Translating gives CASSLGGLGTEAFF.

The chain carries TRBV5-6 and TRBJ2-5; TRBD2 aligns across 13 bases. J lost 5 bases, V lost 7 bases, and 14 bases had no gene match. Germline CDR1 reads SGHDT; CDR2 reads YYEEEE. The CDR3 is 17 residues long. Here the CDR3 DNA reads TGTGCCAGCCAGGGACCCTGGACTAGCGGGGGAGGGGAGACCCAGTACTTC. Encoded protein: CASQGPWTSGGGETQYF. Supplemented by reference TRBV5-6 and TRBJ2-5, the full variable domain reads DAGVTQSPTHLIKTRGQQVTLRCSPKSGHDTVSWYQQALGQGPQFIFQYYEEEERQRGNFPDRFSGHQFPNYSSELNVNALLLGDSALYLCASQGPWTSGGGETQYFGPGTRLLVL.

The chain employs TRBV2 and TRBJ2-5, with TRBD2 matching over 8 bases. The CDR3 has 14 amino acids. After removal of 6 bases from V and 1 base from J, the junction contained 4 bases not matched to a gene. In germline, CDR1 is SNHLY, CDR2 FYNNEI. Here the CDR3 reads CASSQRGTQETQYF. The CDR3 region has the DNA TGTGCCAGCAGCCAGCGGGGGACCCAAGAGACCCAGTACTTC.

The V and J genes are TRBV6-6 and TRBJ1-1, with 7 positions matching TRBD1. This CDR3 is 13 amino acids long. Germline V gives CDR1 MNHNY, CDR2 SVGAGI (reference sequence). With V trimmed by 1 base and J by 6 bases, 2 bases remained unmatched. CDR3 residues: CASSYLQGPEAFF. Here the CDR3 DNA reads TGTGCCAGCAGTTACTTACAGGGGCCTGAAGCTTTCTTT.

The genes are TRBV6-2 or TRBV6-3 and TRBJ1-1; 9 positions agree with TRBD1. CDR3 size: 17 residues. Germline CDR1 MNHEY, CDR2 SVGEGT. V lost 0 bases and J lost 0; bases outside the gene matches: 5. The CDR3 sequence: CASSYSRGQGMNTEAFF. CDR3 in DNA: TGTGCCAGCAGTTACTCTAGGGGACAGGGAATGAACACTGAAGCTTTCTTT.

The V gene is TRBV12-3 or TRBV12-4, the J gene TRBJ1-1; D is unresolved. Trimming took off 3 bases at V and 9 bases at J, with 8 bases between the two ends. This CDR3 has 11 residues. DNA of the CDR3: TGTGCCAGCAGTTTTGATAGAAAAGCTTTCTTT. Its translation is CASSFDRKAFF.

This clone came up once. The CDR3 region is CSAGVRRETQYF. CDR3 bases: TGCAGCGCAGGGGTAAGAAGGGAGACCCAGTACTTC. The rearrangement joins TRBV29-1 to TRBJ2-5, with a weak D call TRBD1 (6 bases). Germline CDR1 SQVTM, CDR2 ANQGSEA. With 7 bases removed from V and 5 bases from J, the gap between germline ends came to 14 bases. The CDR3 is 12 residues long.

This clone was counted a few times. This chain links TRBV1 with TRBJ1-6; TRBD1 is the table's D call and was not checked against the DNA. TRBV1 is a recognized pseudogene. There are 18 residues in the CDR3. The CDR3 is CTSSQCIPGQGAGSPLHF. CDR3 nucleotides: TGCACCAGCAGCCAATGTATACCGGGACAGGGGGCAGGATCACCCCTCCACTTT.

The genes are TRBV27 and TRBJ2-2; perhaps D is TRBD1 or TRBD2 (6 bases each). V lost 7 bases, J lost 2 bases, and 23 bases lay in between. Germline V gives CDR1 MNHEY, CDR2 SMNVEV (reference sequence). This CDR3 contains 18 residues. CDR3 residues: CASKGLALGGLNTGELFF. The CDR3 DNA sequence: TGTGCCAGCAAAGGGTTGGCACTAGGGGGGCTTAACACCGGGGAGCTGTTTTTT.

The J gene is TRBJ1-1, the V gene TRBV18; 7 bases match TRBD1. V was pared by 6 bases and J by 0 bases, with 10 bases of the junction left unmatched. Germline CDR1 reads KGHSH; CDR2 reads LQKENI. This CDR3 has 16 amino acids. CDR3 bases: TGTGCCAGCTCTCCGAATCCCGGGACAGTGAACACTGAAGCTTTCTTT. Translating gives CASSPNPGTVNTEAFF.

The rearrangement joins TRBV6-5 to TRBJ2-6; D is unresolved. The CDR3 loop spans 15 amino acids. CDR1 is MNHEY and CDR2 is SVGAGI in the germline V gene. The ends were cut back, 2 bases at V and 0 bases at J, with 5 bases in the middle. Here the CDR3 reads CASSYSLSGANVLTF. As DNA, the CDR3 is TGTGCCAGCAGTTACAGCCTCTCTGGGGCCAACGTCCTGACTTTC.

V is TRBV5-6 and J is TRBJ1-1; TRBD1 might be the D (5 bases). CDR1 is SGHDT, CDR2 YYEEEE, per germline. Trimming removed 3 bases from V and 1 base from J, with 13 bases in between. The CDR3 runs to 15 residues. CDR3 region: CASSSLGGANTEAFF. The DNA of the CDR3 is TGTGCCAGCAGCTCTCTGGGGGGAGCGAACACTGAAGCTTTCTTT.

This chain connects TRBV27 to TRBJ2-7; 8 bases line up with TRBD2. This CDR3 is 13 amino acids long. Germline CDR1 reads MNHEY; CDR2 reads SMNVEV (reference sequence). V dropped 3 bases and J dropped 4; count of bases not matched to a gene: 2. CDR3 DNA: TGTGCCAGCAGTTTCAAGCGGGGGTACGAGCAGTACTTC. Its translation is CASSFKRGYEQYF.

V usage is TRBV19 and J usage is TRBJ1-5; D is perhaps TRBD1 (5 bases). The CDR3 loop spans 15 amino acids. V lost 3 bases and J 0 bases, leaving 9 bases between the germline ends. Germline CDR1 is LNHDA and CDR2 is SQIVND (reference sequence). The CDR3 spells CASSIGAYSNQPQHF. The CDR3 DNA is TGTGCCAGTAGTATCGGGGCCTATAGCAATCAGCCCCAGCATTTT.

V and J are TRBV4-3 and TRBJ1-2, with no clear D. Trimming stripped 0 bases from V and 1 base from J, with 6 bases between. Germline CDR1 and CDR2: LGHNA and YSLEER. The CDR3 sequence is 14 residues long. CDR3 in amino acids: CASSQEDLNYGYTF. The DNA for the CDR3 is TGCGCCAGCAGCCAAGAGGACCTTAACTATGGCTACACCTTC.

Written as DNA, the CDR3 is TGTGCCAGCAGCTTAGTACCCGCAGGGAATGGCTACACCTTC. This codes for CASSLVPAGNGYTF. The chain combines TRBV7-2 with TRBJ1-2; a possible D gene is TRBD1 (5 bases). Looked up from germline, CDR1 is SGHTA and CDR2 is FQGNSA. The CDR3 contains 14 residues. Trimming stripped 1 base from V and 6 bases from J, with 12 bases between.

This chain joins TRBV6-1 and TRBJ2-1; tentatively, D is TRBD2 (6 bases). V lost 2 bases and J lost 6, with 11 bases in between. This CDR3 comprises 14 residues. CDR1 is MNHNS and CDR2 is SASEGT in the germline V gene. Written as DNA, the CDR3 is TGTGCCAGCAGTGAACTGGGACTCTCCAATGAGCAGTTCTTC. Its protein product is CASSELGLSNEQFF.

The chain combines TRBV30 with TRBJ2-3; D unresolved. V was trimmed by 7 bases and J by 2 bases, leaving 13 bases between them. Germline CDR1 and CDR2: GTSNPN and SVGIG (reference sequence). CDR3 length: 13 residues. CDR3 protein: CASTPRLTDTQYF. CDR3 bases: TGTGCCTCTACCCCCAGACTCACAGATACGCAGTATTTT.